This is a list of T cell receptor beta chains from one sample in a study of identical twins. TCRdb analysed the 5' RACE reads with MiXCR anew, one entry per CDR3 protein. The sample lists 510,000 or so distinct CDR3 sequences; 13% to 15% were seen once. These sequences were also reported in another study, on yellow fever vaccine responses in identical twins.

Input material: CD4+ T cells sorted from blood. The receptors were gathered from a young woman in good health. CDR3s include the opening cysteine and the closing phenylalanine or tryptophan. A D gene is named only where the DNA matches it firmly. Not all rows give a size; the values are once, few, many and, for expanded clones, a class.

j_call | v_call | clone_size | d_call | cdr3_aa | cdr3_nt
TRBJ1-2 | TRBV14 | - | TRBD1 | CASSTGQGAYYGYTF | TGTGCCAGCAGCACGGGACAGGGGGCTTACTATGGCTACACCTTC
TRBJ2-5 | TRBV9 | - | - | CASSVGRGQETQYF | TGTGCCAGCAGCGTAGGTCGGGGCCAAGAGACCCAGTACTTC
TRBJ2-5 | TRBV12-3/TRBV12-4 | few | - | CASSSPRGGPKETQYF | TGTGCCAGCAGTTCCCCTAGGGGGGGTCCCAAAGAGACCCAGTACTTC
TRBJ2-7 | TRBV5-5 | many | TRBD2 | CASSFGTSGSSSYEQYF | TGTGCCAGCAGCTTTGGGACTAGCGGGAGTTCTTCCTACGAGCAGTACTTC
TRBJ2-5 | TRBV10-3 | many | TRBD1 | CAISDPGTGQETQYF | TGTGCCATCAGTGACCCCGGGACAGGCCAAGAGACCCAGTACTTC
TRBJ1-5 | TRBV20-1 | few | - | CSARGVLNQPQHF | TGCAGTGCTAGAGGGGTCCTAAATCAGCCCCAGCATTTT
TRBJ2-1 | TRBV7-6 | few | - | CASSSGRVSYNEQFF | TGTGCCAGCAGCTCGGGACGGGTCTCCTACAATGAGCAGTTCTTC
TRBJ2-2 | TRBV6-2/TRBV6-3 | few | - | CASKGVSNTGELFF | TGTGCCAGCAAGGGGGTCTCGAACACCGGGGAGCTGTTTTTT
TRBJ2-3 | TRBV7-8 | - | TRBD1 | CASSHGTGYTDTQYF | TGTGCCAGCAGCCACGGGACAGGGTATACAGATACGCAGTATTTT
TRBJ1-1 | TRBV12-3/TRBV12-4 | many | - | CASSLGGLSRAFF | TGTGCCAGCAGTTTAGGGGGTCTCTCTCGAGCTTTCTTT
TRBJ1-4 | TRBV7-2 | - | - | CASSPLGGTNEKLFF | TGTGCCAGCAGCCCCCTCGGGGGCACTAATGAAAAACTGTTTTTT
TRBJ1-5 | TRBV10-3 | few | TRBD1 | CAISERGQDSNQPQHF | TGTGCCATCAGTGAGAGGGGACAGGATAGCAATCAGCCCCAGCATTTT
TRBJ2-7 | TRBV12-3/TRBV12-4 | few | - | CASSPRDRPYEQYF | TGTGCCAGCAGTCCTCGGGACCGTCCCTACGAGCAGTACTTC
TRBJ2-3 | TRBV12-3/TRBV12-4 | many | TRBD2 | CASRNLLAGVTDTQYF | TGTGCCAGCAGAAACCTACTAGCGGGGGTCACAGATACGCAGTATTTT
TRBJ2-4 | TRBV29-1 | many | - | CSVDLPTGSKNIQYF | TGCAGCGTTGACCTCCCTACGGGGTCCAAAAACATTCAGTACTTC
TRBJ2-7 | TRBV10-3 | - | - | CAISGGVGNRGEQYF | TGTGCCATCAGTGGAGGAGTTGGAAACCGGGGTGAGCAGTACTTC
TRBJ1-1 | TRBV9 | few | - | CASSVAGRANTEAFF | TGTGCCAGCAGCGTGGCAGGGAGGGCGAACACTGAAGCTTTCTTT
TRBJ1-5 | TRBV20-1 | few | - | CSAREQASNQPQHF | TGCAGTGCTAGAGAACAGGCTAGCAATCAGCCCCAGCATTTT
TRBJ2-7 | TRBV10-2 | few | - | CASSDPLGEQYF | TGCGCCAGCAGTGACCCCCTCGGCGAGCAGTACTTC
TRBJ2-5 | TRBV3-1 | - | - | CASGTWGGETQYF | TGTGCCAGCGGTACCTGGGGCGGGGAGACCCAGTACTTC
TRBJ2-1 | TRBV20-1 | - | - | CSASPSLAPYNEQFF | TGCAGTGCTTCACCCTCCCTAGCGCCCTACAATGAGCAGTTCTTC
TRBJ2-5 | TRBV12-3/TRBV12-4 | few | TRBD1 | CASKNTGGGETQYF | TGTGCCAGCAAAAATACAGGGGGCGGAGAGACCCAGTACTTC
TRBJ2-7 | TRBV12-3/TRBV12-4 | few | TRBD1 | CASVQGTVNYEQYF | TGTGCCAGCGTCCAGGGGACAGTGAACTACGAGCAGTACTTC
TRBJ1-1 | TRBV5-1 | - | TRBD1 | CASRGQEGTEAFF | TGCGCCAGCAGGGGACAGGAAGGCACTGAAGCTTTCTTT
TRBJ2-5 | TRBV10-3 | - | TRBD1 | CAISVTGGRRSETQYF | TGTGCCATCAGTGTCACAGGGGGGCGTAGATCCGAGACCCAGTACTTC
TRBJ1-5 | TRBV12-3/TRBV12-4 | - | - | CASSPPNSNQPQHF | TGTGCCAGCAGTCCTCCAAATAGCAATCAGCCCCAGCATTTT
TRBJ1-1 | TRBV12-3/TRBV12-4 | many | - | CASSLMRGGRSTEAFF | TGTGCCAGCAGTTTAATGAGGGGCGGAAGGTCCACTGAAGCTTTCTTT
TRBJ2-1 | TRBV15 | few | TRBD2 | CATQQPGLAERYNEQFF | TGTGCCACCCAACAACCGGGACTAGCGGAGCGTTACAATGAGCAGTTCTTC